Listed below are T cell receptor beta chains from one sample, sequenced in a study of blood T cells in healthy people across ages. TCRdb re-called the 5' RACE reads with MiXCR, one entry per CDR3 protein. The sample holds over 700,000 distinct CDR3 sequences, roughly 25% seen once. This same sample was also taken into another study, of T cells of mothers and their children.

The specimen sequenced was blood. The receptors were sampled from a boy aged 5-17 years in good health. Both conserved end residues are part of each CDR3.

TRBJ2-5	TRBV7-9	CASSLVFTPEQETQYF
TRBJ2-7	TRBV2	CASSEVVSSGGTLDEQYF
TRBJ2-4	TRBV5-1	CASSGGTEGRAKNIQYF
TRBJ1-6	TRBV6-2/TRBV6-3	CASSYSRDTSSYNSPLHF
TRBJ2-7	TRBV12-3/TRBV12-4	CASSPTGFYEQYF
TRBJ2-3	TRBV20-1	CSARRSGYSTDTQYF
TRBJ1-2	TRBV9	CASSATGHTLTPGGYTF
TRBJ2-5	TRBV11-2	CASSLGRVEGETQYF
.	TRBV7-9	CASSSWTGSGETQYF
TRBJ2-5	TRBV6-2/TRBV6-3	CTSKQPGETQYF
TRBJ2-1	TRBV5-6	CASSFGGGHYNEQFF
TRBJ2-7	TRBV2	CASYEGAREQYF
TRBJ2-3	TRBV28	CASRRRLREGLTDTQYF
TRBJ1-1	TRBV9	CASSVEAAGTEAFF
TRBJ2-5	TRBV24-1	CATSDLRQGMVETQYF
.	TRBV5-1	CASNLGQGDTYEQYF